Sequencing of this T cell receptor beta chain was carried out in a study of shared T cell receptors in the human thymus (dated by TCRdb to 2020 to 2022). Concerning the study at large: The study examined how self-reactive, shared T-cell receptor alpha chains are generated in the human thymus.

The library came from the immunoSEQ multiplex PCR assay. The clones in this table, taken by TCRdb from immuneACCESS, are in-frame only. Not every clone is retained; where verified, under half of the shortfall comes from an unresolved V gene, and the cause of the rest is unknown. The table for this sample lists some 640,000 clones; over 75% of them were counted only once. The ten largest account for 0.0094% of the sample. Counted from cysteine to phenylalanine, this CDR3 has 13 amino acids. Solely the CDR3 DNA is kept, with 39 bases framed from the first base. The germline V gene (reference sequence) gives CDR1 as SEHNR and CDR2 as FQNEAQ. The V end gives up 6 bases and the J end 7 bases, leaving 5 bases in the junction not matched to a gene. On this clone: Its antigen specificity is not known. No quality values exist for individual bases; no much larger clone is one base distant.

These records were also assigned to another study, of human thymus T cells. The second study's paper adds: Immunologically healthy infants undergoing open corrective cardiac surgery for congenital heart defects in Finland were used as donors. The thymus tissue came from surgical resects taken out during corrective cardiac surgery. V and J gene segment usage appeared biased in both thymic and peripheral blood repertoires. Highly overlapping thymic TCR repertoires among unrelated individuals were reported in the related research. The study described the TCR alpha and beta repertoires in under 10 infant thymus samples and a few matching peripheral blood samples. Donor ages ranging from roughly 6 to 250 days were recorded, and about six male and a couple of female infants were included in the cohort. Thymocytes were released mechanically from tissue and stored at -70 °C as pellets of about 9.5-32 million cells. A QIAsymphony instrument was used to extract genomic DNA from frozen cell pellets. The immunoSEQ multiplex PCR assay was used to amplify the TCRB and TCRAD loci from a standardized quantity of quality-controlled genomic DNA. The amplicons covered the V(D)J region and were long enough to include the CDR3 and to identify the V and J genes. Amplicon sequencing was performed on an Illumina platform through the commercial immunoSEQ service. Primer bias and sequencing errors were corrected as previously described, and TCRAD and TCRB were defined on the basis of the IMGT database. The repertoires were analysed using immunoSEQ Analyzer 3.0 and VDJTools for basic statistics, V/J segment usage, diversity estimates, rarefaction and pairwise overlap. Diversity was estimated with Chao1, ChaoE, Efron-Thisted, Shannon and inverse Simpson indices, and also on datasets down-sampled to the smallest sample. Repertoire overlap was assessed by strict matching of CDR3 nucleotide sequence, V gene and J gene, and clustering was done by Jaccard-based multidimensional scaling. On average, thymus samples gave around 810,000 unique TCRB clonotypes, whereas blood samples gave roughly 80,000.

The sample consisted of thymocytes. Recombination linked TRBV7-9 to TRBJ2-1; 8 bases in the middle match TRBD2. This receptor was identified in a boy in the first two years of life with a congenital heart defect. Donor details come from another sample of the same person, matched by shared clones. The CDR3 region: CASRGTRGNEQFF. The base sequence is TGTGCCAGCAGAGGGACTAGGGGGAATGAGCAGTTCTTC.